This T cell receptor (beta chain) was captured in a study of cytomegalovirus exposure and HLA in healthy donors. Findings of the study overall: As was reported, the classifier diagnosed cytomegalovirus status with high specificity and sensitivity. With later analysis, a missense DCLRE1C variant became linked to TCR beta V- and J-gene trimming. Most of the TCR beta V segments (in an earlier analysis) were productive either about 90% or about 30% of the time.

With 0 bases removed from V and 1 base from J, the gap between germline ends came to 13 bases. The germline gives CDR1 LGHNA, CDR2 YNFKEQ. The length of the CDR3 is 17 residues. Both 60 Vbeta primers and 13 Jbeta primers went into the PCR. The method was immunoSEQ multiplex PCR; TCRdb's version includes in-frame clones alone and lacks a portion of them. The sample has around 140,000 clones; roughly 80% are singletons. About this clone: What it recognizes is unknown.

The chain recombines TRBV4-2 with TRBJ2-1; D uncertain. Material: PBMCs. This receptor was obtained from a man aged 35-49 years in good health and CMV-seropositive. CDR3 region: CASSQEVGPGSYNEQFF. The CDR3 DNA sequence: TGTGCCAGCAGCCAAGAAGTGGGCCCCGGATCCTACAATGAGCAGTTCTTC.